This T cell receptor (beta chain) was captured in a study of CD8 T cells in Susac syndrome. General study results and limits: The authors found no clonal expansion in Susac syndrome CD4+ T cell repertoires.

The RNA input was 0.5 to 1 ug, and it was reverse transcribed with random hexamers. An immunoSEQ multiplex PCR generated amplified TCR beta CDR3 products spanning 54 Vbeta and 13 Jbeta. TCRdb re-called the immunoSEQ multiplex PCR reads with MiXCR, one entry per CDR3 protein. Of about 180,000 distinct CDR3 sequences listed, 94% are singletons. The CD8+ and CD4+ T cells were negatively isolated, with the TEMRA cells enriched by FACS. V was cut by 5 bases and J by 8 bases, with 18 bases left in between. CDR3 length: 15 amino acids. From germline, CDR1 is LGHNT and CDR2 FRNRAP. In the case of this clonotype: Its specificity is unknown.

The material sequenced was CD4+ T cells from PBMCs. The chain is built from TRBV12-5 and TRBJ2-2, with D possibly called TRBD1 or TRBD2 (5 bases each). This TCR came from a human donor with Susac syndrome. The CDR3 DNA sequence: TGTGCTAGTGGTGGCCGGGACCACGGGCCGGGGGAGCTGTTTTTT. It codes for CASGGRDHGPGELFF. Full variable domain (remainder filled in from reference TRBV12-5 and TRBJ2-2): DARVTQTPRHKVTEMGQEVTMRCQPILGHNTVFWYRQTMMQGLELLAYFRNRAPLDDSGMPKDRFSAEMPDATLATLKIQPSEPRDSAVYFCASGGRDHGPGELFFGEGSRLTVL.